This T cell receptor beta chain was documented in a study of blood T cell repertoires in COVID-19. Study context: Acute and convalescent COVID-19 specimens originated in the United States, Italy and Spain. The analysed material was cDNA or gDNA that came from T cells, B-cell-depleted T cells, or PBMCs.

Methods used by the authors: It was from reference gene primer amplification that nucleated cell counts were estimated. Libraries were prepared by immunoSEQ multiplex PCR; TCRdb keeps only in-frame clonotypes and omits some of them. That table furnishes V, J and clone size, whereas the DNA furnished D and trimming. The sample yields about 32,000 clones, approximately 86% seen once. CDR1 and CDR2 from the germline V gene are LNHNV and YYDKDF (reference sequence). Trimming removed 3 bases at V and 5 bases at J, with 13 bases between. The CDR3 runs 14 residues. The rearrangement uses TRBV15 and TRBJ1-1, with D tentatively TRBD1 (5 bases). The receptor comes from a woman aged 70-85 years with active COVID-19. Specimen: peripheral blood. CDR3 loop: CATSRQQGWTEAFF. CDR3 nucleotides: TGTGCCACCAGCAGGCAGCAGGGTTGGACTGAAGCTTTCTTT.